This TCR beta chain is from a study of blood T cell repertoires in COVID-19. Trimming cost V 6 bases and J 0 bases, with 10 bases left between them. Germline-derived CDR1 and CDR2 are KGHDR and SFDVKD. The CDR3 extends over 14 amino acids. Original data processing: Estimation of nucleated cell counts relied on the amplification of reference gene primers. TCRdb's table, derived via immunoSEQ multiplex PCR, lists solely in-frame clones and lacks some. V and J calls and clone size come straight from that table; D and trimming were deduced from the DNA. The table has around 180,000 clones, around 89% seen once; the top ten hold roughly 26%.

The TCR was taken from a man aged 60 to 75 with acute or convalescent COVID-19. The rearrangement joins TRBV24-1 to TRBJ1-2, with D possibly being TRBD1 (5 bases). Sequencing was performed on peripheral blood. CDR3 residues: CATSRGHSNYGYTF. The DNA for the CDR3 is TGTGCCACCAGTCGAGGACACTCTAACTATGGCTACACCTTC.